The 17 T cell receptor beta chains listed next were all sequenced from one sample in a study of blood T cell repertoires in COVID-19 (TCRdb year 2020). The library was generated by the immunoSEQ multiplex PCR assay. The source is immuneACCESS, and TCRdb retained only in-frame sequences with V and J called. Part of the clones is not carried over; for the studies checked, unresolved V genes explain less than half of this, and the remainder is unexplained. Recorded for this sample are under 250,000 clones; 75% to 85% of them occurred a single time. About 10% of the sample comes from the top ten. The sequenced sample was peripheral blood. These receptors originate from a man in his forties or fifties with active or convalescent COVID-19.

This clone has just a few counts. V is TRBV28 and J is TRBJ1-1; 7 bases line up with TRBD1. The junction had 5 bases not matched to a gene; V was cut back by 6 bases and J by 1 base. The CDR3 sequence is 14 residues long. Germline lookup yields CDR1 MDHEN and CDR2 SYDVKM. CDR3 loop: CASRGTVPNTEAFF. CDR3 sequence (DNA): TGTGCCAGCAGGGGGACAGTTCCGAACACTGAAGCTTTCTTT.

This clone was observed a handful of times. The genes are TRBV11-2 and TRBJ2-7; D might be TRBD1 (6 bases). Trimming took off 1 base at V and 4 bases at J, with 14 bases between the two ends. The CDR3 sequence is 15 residues long. Per the germline V gene, CDR1 is SGHAT and CDR2 is FQNNGV. This CDR3 reads CASSLVAGDKYEQYF. CDR3 in DNA: TGTGCCAGCAGCTTAGTGGCAGGGGACAAGTACGAGCAGTACTTC.

This chain links TRBV6-2 or TRBV6-3 with TRBJ2-3; possible D gene TRBD2, 6 bases. The V end lost 2 bases, the J end lost 5 bases, and 14 bases lay between the germline ends. This CDR3 is built from 15 residues. Germline V gene lookup returns CDR1 MNHEY and CDR2 SVGEGT. The CDR3 reads CASSYLQVGGDTQYF. The CDR3 coding sequence is TGTGCCAGCAGTTACCTCCAGGTGGGGGGAGATACGCAGTATTTT.

DNA for the CDR3: TGTGCCAGTAGTATAACTCGGGGGGGCAGGGGCAGCAATCAGCCCCAGCATTTT. Encoded protein: CASSITRGGRGSNQPQHF. This chain connects TRBV19 to TRBJ1-5; weak D call: TRBD1 (6 bases). CDR3 length: 18 amino acids. From germline, CDR1 is LNHDA and CDR2 SQIVND (reference sequence). With 2 bases removed from V and 1 base from J, the gap between germline ends came to 18 bases.

The chain combines TRBV5-1 with TRBJ2-5; D might be TRBD1 (6 bases). This CDR3 spans 15 amino acids. Germline V CDR1 and CDR2: SGHRS, YFSETQ. V was cut by 0 bases and J by 5 bases, with 14 bases left in between. The CDR3 region has the DNA TGCGCCAGCAGCTTGGAGTTTAGGGGGACGGAGACCCAGTACTTC. Its protein product is CASSLEFRGTETQYF. Together with reference TRBV5-1 and TRBJ2-5, the CDR3 gives the full variable domain: KAGVTQTPRYLIKTRGQQVTLSCSPISGHRSVSWYQQTPGQGLQFLFEYFSETQRNKGNFPGRFSGRQFSNSRSEMNVSTLELGDSALYLCASSLEFRGTETQYFGPGTRLLVL.

This chain uses TRBV23-1 with TRBJ2-7; no clear D gene. TRBV23-1 is sorted into the ORF group, with uncertain function. This CDR3 is built from 15 residues. V lost 3 bases and J 0 bases, leaving 12 bases between the germline ends. The CDR3 is CASSQYPRCSYEQYF. As DNA, the CDR3 is TGCGCCAGCAGTCAGTACCCCAGATGCTCCTACGAGCAGTACTTC.

This clone showed up just once. The gene calls are TRBV28 and TRBJ1-2, with D perhaps matching TRBD1 (5 bases). Germline loops: CDR1 MDHEN, CDR2 SYDVKM. Trimming cost V 4 bases and J 4 bases, with 22 bases left between them. The CDR3 sequence is 17 residues long. DNA for the CDR3: TGTGCCAGCAGTTCGCTTAGCGGGGGTGGTCCCTTCTATGGCTACACCTTC. Its translation: CASSSLSGGGPFYGYTF.

The V gene is TRBV28, the J gene TRBJ2-3, with D uncertain. Germline CDR1 MDHEN, CDR2 SYDVKM. Trimming removed 4 bases from V and 3 bases from J, with 14 bases in between. The length of the CDR3 is 15 residues. The CDR3 protein is CASSYTELRTDTQYF. In nucleotides, the CDR3 is TGTGCCAGCAGTTATACAGAATTAAGGACAGATACGCAGTATTTT.

This sequence joins TRBV28 and TRBJ2-5; 11 bases map to TRBD2. This CDR3 contains 14 residues. Germline V gene data show CDR1 as MDHEN and CDR2 as SYDVKM. The V and J ends lost 5 bases and 5 bases, in that order; junction bases with no gene match: 4. The DNA for the CDR3 is TGTGCCAGCAGTCTTCGACTAGCGGGGGAGACCCAGTACTTC. This encodes CASSLRLAGETQYF.

This chain joins TRBV19 and TRBJ1-2; TRBD1 aligns across 7 bases. The J segment lost 4 bases and the V segment lost 1 base, leaving 6 bases of the junction unmatched. The CDR3 spans 15 residues. Germline V CDR1 and CDR2: LNHDA, SQIVND (reference sequence). CDR3 bases: TGTGCCAGTAGTATAGGGGACAGACGTAGCTATGGCTACACCTTC. It codes for CASSIGDRRSYGYTF.

The V and J genes are TRBV5-1 and TRBJ2-5; 8 bases fit TRBD1. This CDR3 spans 13 amino acids. Germline CDR1 reads SGHRS; CDR2 reads YFSETQ. Trimming took 5 bases from V and 4 from J; bases not matched to a gene: 4. The CDR3 protein is CASSSDRGETQYF. The CDR3 DNA reads as TGCGCCAGCAGTTCCGACAGGGGAGAGACCCAGTACTTC.

This chain connects TRBV7-9 to TRBJ2-1, with 9 bases identical to TRBD1. Germline lookup yields CDR1 SEHNR and CDR2 FQNEAQ (reference sequence). This CDR3 has 15 residues. V trimming: 5 bases; J trimming: 6 bases; junction bases outside the gene matches: 8. The DNA of the CDR3 is TGTGCCAGCAGCGGGGGACAGGGCTGGGGCAATGAGCAGTTCTTC. Amino acids: CASSGGQGWGNEQFF.

The genes are TRBV7-2 and TRBJ1-2; TRBD1 agrees at 8 bases. Trimming at V came to 4 bases and at J to 5 bases, leaving 3 bases not matched to a gene. The CDR3 runs 13 residues. The germline V gene encodes CDR1 SGHTA and CDR2 FQGNSA. CDR3 nucleotide sequence: TGTGCCAGCAGCTACAGGGGGGAATATGGCTACACCTTC. Translated, it gives CASSYRGEYGYTF.

This sequence joins TRBV18 and TRBJ2-5; tentatively, D is TRBD1 (6 bases). Looked up from germline, CDR1 is KGHSH and CDR2 is LQKENI. The CDR3 runs 14 residues. Between the trimmed V and J ends, which lost 3 bases and 1 base, there was a span of 9 bases. The CDR3 DNA sequence: TGTGCCAGCTCACCGACAGGTTCCCAAGAGACCCAGTACTTC. The encoded protein is CASSPTGSQETQYF.

The chain carries TRBV5-1 and TRBJ2-3; 10 positions match TRBD2. Germline lookup yields CDR1 SGHRS and CDR2 YFSETQ. This CDR3 is 15 amino acids long. The ends lost 6 bases at V and 3 bases at J; junction bases unmatched: 7. The CDR3: CASKNSGGRTDTQYF. The CDR3, as DNA: TGCGCCAGCAAAAATAGCGGGGGGCGGACAGATACGCAGTATTTT.

This clone occurred a few times. The rearrangement uses TRBV5-1 and TRBJ1-6, with 7 positions matching TRBD1. The ends lost 3 bases at V and 6 bases at J; junction bases unmatched: 3. Germline V CDR1 and CDR2: SGHRS, YFSETQ. The CDR3 sequence is 14 residues long. The CDR3 sequence: CASSSGQLNSPLHF. The CDR3, as DNA: TGCGCCAGCAGCTCGGGACAGCTTAATTCACCCCTCCACTTT.

About this clone: Other DNA sequences in the same sample also yield this CDR3. The V gene is TRBV28, the J gene TRBJ1-2; D ambiguous. CDR3 length: 13 amino acids. V gave up 5 bases and J gave up 3 bases, with 10 bases separating them. CDR1 and CDR2 from the germline V gene are MDHEN and SYDVKM. The CDR3 DNA is TGTGCCAGCAGTCCTACGGGTGACTATGGCTACACCTTC. Protein: CASSPTGDYGYTF.